This T cell receptor (beta chain) was sequenced for a study of T cell changes during pregnancy in multiple sclerosis. Sequencing was performed with immunoSEQ multiplex PCR; in TCRdb, only in-frame clones are kept and a portion is missing. The profile shows roughly 61,000 clones, just under 90% of them singletons. The source is a female donor in good health, enrolled as a control in a pregnancy study. The sequences come from peripheral blood, collected in the first trimester of pregnancy.

The CDR3 loop is CASSQVGTDYGYTF. As DNA, the CDR3 is TGCGCCAGCAGCCAAGTTGGCACCGACTATGGCTACACCTTC. The chain combines TRBV4-3 with TRBJ1-2, with D hard to call. The CDR3 is 14 residues long. Trimming pared 1 base from V and 3 bases from J, leaving 9 bases between. Germline CDR1 and CDR2: LGHNA and YSLEER.